One sample yielded the 22 T cell receptor beta chains listed below, sequenced in a study of beta chain features in type 1 diabetes. Expressed TCRB transcripts were sequenced, since all the RNA that had been isolated was reverse transcribed. The assay was immunoSEQ multiplex PCR, and TCRdb's table has in-frame clones only and misses some. The sample lists over 500,000 clones; roughly a sixth were seen once. Sequencing was carried out using naive CD4+ T cells from blood. These receptors came from a man younger than 30 in good health.

This clone was seen more than once but under ten times. V is TRBV27 and J is TRBJ1-5, with 9 bases fitting TRBD1. V dropped 6 bases and J dropped 4; count of bases not matched to a gene: 7. Germline V gives CDR1 MNHEY, CDR2 SMNVEV (reference sequence). The CDR3 totals 15 residues. CDR3 loop: CASRTTGGLNQPQHF. CDR3 in DNA: TGTGCCAGCAGAACGACAGGGGGTTTAAATCAGCCCCAGCATTTT.

The rearrangement links TRBV7-3 to TRBJ1-1, with D hard to call. CDR3 length: 13 residues. The ends were cut back, 5 bases at V and 4 bases at J, with 11 bases in the middle. CDR1 and CDR2 (germline): SGHTA, FQGTGA. The CDR3 sequence is CASSPGSLTEAFF. CDR3 sequence (DNA): TGTGCCAGCAGCCCCGGGAGTCTCACTGAAGCTTTCTTT.

This clone turned up a few times. This chain links TRBV13 with TRBJ2-1, with 13 bases matching TRBD2. CDR3 length equals 16 residues. Losses at the gene ends were 8 bases for V and 7 bases for J; bases not matched to a gene: 11. CDR1 is PRHDT, CDR2 FYEKMQ, per germline (reference sequence). CDR3 in amino acids: CASRGTSGKSRNEQFF. DNA for the CDR3: TGTGCCAGCCGAGGGACTAGCGGGAAAAGTAGGAATGAGCAGTTCTTC.

The rearrangement uses TRBV7-3 and TRBJ2-1; 7 nucleotides align to TRBD1. The CDR3 covers 15 residues. Germline CDR1 and CDR2: SGHTA and FQGTGA. V dropped 4 bases and J dropped 1; count of bases not matched to a gene: 4. CDR3 loop: CASSSPGQSYNEQFF. CDR3 nucleotide sequence: TGTGCCAGCAGCTCACCGGGACAGTCCTACAATGAGCAGTTCTTC.

This chain connects TRBV18 to TRBJ1-4; tentatively, D is TRBD1 (5 bases). The CDR3 is made up of 13 amino acids. Trimming took off 2 bases at V and 8 bases at J, with 9 bases between the two ends. Germline lookup yields CDR1 KGHSH and CDR2 LQKENI. DNA for the CDR3: TGTGCCAGCTCACCAAGGACAACGGAAAAACTGTTTTTT. As protein: CASSPRTTEKLFF. Variable domain in full (rest from reference TRBV18 and TRBJ1-4): NAGVMQNPRHLVRRRGQEARLRCSPMKGHSHVYWYRQLPEEGLKFMVYLQKENIIDESGMPKERFSAEFPKEGPSILRIQQVVRGDSAAYFCASSPRTTEKLFFGSGTQLSVL.

This clone was found a few times. J is TRBJ2-7 and V is TRBV5-6; no firm D call. V lost 0 bases and J lost 6, with 22 bases in between. The CDR3 is made up of 17 amino acids. Germline-derived CDR1 and CDR2 are SGHDT and YYEEEE. The CDR3 here is CASSLVTNPGTLGEQYF. As DNA, the CDR3 is TGTGCCAGCAGCTTGGTAACCAATCCGGGCACTCTAGGCGAGCAGTACTTC.

This clone was picked up a small number of times. The V gene is TRBV9, the J gene TRBJ2-4; perhaps TRBD1 as D (5 bases). The V gene's germline CDR1 is SGDLS and CDR2 YYNGEE. Trimming left V 0 bases short and J 6 bases short, with 7 bases between. CDR3 size: 13 residues. In DNA form, the CDR3 reads TGTGCCAGCAGCGTAGGTGACAGAAACATTCAGTACTTC. It encodes CASSVGDRNIQYF.

The chain is built from TRBV28 and TRBJ2-7; the D gene is possibly TRBD2 (5 bases). The CDR3 contains 14 residues. CDR1 and CDR2 from the germline V gene are MDHEN and SYDVKM. Trimming took 2 bases from V and 4 from J, leaving 12 bases between them. The CDR3 here is CASSLGGSEYEQYF. The DNA of the CDR3 is TGTGCCAGCAGTTTAGGTGGGAGTGAATACGAGCAGTACTTC.

The table lists this clone with a few counts. The V and J genes are TRBV7-2 and TRBJ2-2, with D hard to call. Per germline, CDR1 SGHTA and CDR2 FQGNSA. V shed 5 bases and J shed 3 bases, with 7 bases lying between them. The CDR3 loop spans 13 amino acids. CDR3 sequence (DNA): TGTGCCAGCAGCCTAGAGTACACCGGGGAGCTGTTTTTT. The encoded protein is CASSLEYTGELFF.

This rearrangement joins TRBV6-6 to TRBJ2-6; D call uncertain. Germline values: CDR1 MNHNY, CDR2 SVGAGI (reference sequence). The V and J ends lost 7 bases and 2 bases respectively, with 6 bases between them. The CDR3 extends over 13 amino acids. The CDR3 DNA reads TGTGCCAGCAACGGCCCTGGGGCCAACGTCCTGACTTTC. Encoded protein: CASNGPGANVLTF.

The chain links TRBV27 to TRBJ2-4; a possible D gene is TRBD1 (6 bases). The germline CDR1 and CDR2 sequences are MNHEY and SMNVEV (reference sequence). V was shortened by 5 bases and J by 9 bases, with 17 bases between the two germline ends. CDR3 length: 14 residues. As DNA, the CDR3 is TGTGCCAGCAGTATGCAGGACAGCAGGGGCATTCAGTACTTC. Amino acid sequence: CASSMQDSRGIQYF.

This chain uses TRBV7-3 with TRBJ2-7, with 9 bases aligning to TRBD1. The CDR3 runs to 13 residues. Per the germline V gene, CDR1 is SGHTA and CDR2 is FQGTGA. Trimming removed 5 bases from V and 7 bases from J; junction bases left unmatched: 6. This CDR3 reads CASSPGTGKEQYF. DNA of the CDR3: TGTGCCAGCAGCCCCGGGACAGGGAAAGAGCAGTACTTC.

This clone was counted only a few times. This chain joins TRBV7-9 and TRBJ2-1, with D perhaps assigned TRBD1 or TRBD2 (5 bases each). The CDR3 runs to 15 residues. Germline V CDR1 and CDR2: SEHNR, FQNEAQ (reference sequence). V lost 4 bases and J lost 3, with 13 bases in between. CDR3 nucleotides: TGTGCCAGCAGCTCCGGGGACGTAGACTACAATGAGCAGTTCTTC. Amino acids: CASSSGDVDYNEQFF.

This rearrangement joins TRBV11-3 to TRBJ2-7; D is ambiguous. Germline CDR1 reads SGHNT; CDR2 reads YENEEA. The CDR3 consists of 13 residues. Trimming cost V 1 base and J 9 bases, with 13 bases left between them. This chain's CDR3 is CASSLVPATRQYF. The CDR3 nucleotides are TGTGCCAGCAGCTTAGTCCCGGCTACGAGGCAGTACTTC.

The CDR3 loop is CAISEAVFDEQFF. DNA of the CDR3: TGTGCCATCAGCGAAGCTGTCTTCGATGAGCAGTTCTTC. This chain uses TRBV10-3 with TRBJ2-1; no reliable D call. The V end was cut by 6 bases, the J end by 8 bases, with 14 bases between. The length of the CDR3 is 13 residues. CDR1 ENHRY and CDR2 SYGVKD come from the germline V gene.

This clone was detected a few times. The V gene is TRBV18, the J gene TRBJ2-2; D gene uncertain. Germline assignment: CDR1 KGHSH and CDR2 LQKENI. The V gene lost 4 bases and the J gene lost 3 bases, with 6 bases spanning the gap. This CDR3 contains 13 residues. The CDR3 DNA follows: TGTGCCAGCTCACGTGGTTACACCGGGGAGCTGTTTTTT. Protein sequence: CASSRGYTGELFF.

Only a few counts were recorded for this clone. This chain links TRBV19 with TRBJ2-2; TRBD2 might be the D (6 bases). This CDR3 is built from 15 residues. Trimming took off 2 bases at V and 4 bases at J, with 11 bases between the two ends. From germline, CDR1 is LNHDA and CDR2 SQIVND (reference sequence). CDR3 amino acids: CASSISSTSTGELFF. In DNA form, the CDR3 reads TGTGCCAGTAGTATATCCTCGACTAGCACCGGGGAGCTGTTTTTT.

This clone occurred many times. Other DNA sequences within the sample encode an identical CDR3. The chain recombines TRBV10-3 with TRBJ2-7, with D tentatively TRBD1 (6 bases). The V gene's germline CDR1 is ENHRY and CDR2 SYGVKD. The CDR3 runs to 12 residues. The V gene lost 4 bases and the J gene lost 4 bases, with 8 bases spanning the gap. The CDR3 sequence is CAISGQGYEQYF. The DNA of the CDR3 is TGTGCCATCAGTGGGCAGGGGTACGAGCAGTACTTC.

This chain connects TRBV18 to TRBJ1-6, with a tentative D call TRBD1 (5 bases). Trimming shortened V by 3 bases and J by 4 bases, and 10 bases separated the two germline ends. Germline CDR1 KGHSH, CDR2 LQKENI. The CDR3 runs 15 residues. This chain's CDR3 is CASSPGTGYNSPLHF. The CDR3 DNA is TGTGCCAGCTCACCCGGGACGGGTTATAATTCACCCCTCCACTTT.

The V and J genes are TRBV10-3 and TRBJ2-5, with D perhaps assigned TRBD1 or TRBD2 (5 bases each). The CDR3 extends over 13 amino acids. Germline V lookup: CDR1 ENHRY, CDR2 SYGVKD. V dropped 5 bases and J dropped 2 bases, with 9 bases sitting between them. CDR3 in amino acids: CAISWDVQETQYF. The CDR3 DNA sequence: TGTGCCATCAGTTGGGACGTACAAGAGACCCAGTACTTC.

This clone turned up a few times. The V gene is TRBV11-2, the J gene TRBJ2-7; tentative D call: TRBD2 (6 bases). Trimming removed 7 bases from V and 2 bases from J, with 18 bases in between. The CDR3 consists of 15 residues. Germline-derived CDR1 and CDR2 are SGHAT and FQNNGV. The CDR3 is CASTRLGAGPYEQYF. The CDR3 coding sequence is TGTGCCAGCACCCGCCTCGGGGCGGGACCCTACGAGCAGTACTTC.

The chain couples TRBV28 to TRBJ2-1; TRBD2 matches at 9 bases. The CDR3 runs to 16 residues. Germline lookup yields CDR1 MDHEN and CDR2 SYDVKM. J was trimmed by 6 bases and V by 9 bases; bases with no gene match: 15. CDR3 sequence: CASRGFRREGSNEQFF. CDR3 DNA: TGTGCCAGTAGGGGGTTCAGGCGGGAGGGCAGCAATGAGCAGTTCTTC.